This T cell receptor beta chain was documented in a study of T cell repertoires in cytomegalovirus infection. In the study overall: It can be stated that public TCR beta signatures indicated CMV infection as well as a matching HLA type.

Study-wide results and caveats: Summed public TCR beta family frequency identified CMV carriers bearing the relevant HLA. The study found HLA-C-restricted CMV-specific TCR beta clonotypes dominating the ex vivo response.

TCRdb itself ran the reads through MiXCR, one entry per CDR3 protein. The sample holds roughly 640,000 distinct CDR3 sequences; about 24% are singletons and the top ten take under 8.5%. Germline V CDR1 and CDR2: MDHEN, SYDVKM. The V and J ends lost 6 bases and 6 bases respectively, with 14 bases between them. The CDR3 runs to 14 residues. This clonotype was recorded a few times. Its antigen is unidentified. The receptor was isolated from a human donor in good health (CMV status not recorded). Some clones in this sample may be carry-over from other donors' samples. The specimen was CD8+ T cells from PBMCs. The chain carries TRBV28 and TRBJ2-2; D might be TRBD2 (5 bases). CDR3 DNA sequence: TGTGCCAGCAGGGACCTCCTGAGGGCCGGGGAGCTGTTTTTT. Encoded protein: CASRDLLRAGELFF.